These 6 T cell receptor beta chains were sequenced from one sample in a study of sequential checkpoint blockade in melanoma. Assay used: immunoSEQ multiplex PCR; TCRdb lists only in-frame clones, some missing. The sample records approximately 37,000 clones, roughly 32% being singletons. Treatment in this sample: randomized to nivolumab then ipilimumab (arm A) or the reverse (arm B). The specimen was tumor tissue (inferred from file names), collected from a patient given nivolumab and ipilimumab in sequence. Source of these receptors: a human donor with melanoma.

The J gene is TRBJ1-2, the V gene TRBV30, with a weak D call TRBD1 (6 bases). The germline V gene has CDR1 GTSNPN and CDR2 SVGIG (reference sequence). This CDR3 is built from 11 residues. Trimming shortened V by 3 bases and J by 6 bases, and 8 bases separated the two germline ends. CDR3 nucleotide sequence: TGTGCCTGGAGCACAGGGCATGGCTACACCTTC. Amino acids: CAWSTGHGYTF.

CDR3 nucleotides: TGCGCCAGCAGCTTGAAAACAGGATTCAACGAGCAGTACTTC. Protein sequence: CASSLKTGFNEQYF. The rearrangement joins TRBV5-1 to TRBJ2-7; D is possibly TRBD1 (5 bases). The CDR3 loop spans 14 amino acids. Germline values: CDR1 SGHRS, CDR2 YFSETQ. The V end was cut by 1 base, the J end by 5 bases, with 13 bases between.

The CDR3 loop reads CASSSAGGLGGYTF. DNA for the CDR3: TGCGCCAGCAGCTCCGCCGGGGGGCTGGGAGGCTACACCTTC. V and J are TRBV1 and TRBJ1-2. TRBV1 represents a pseudogene. This CDR3 region has 14 residues.

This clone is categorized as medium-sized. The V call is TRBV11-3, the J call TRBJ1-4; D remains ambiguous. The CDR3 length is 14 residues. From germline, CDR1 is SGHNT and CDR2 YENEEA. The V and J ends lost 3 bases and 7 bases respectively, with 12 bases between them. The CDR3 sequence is CASSLNSDGEKLFF. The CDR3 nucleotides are TGTGCCAGCAGCTTGAACAGTGACGGTGAAAAACTGTTTTTT.

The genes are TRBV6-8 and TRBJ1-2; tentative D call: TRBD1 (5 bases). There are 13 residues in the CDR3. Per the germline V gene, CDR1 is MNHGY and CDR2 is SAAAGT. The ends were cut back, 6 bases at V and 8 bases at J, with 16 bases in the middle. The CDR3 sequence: CASRNPGIEGYTF. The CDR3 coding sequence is TGTGCCAGCAGAAATCCAGGGATTGAGGGCTACACCTTC.

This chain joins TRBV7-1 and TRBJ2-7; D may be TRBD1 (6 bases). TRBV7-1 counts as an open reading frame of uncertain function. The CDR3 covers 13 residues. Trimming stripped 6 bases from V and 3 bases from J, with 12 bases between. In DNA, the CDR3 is TGTGCCAGCAGTAGAAAACAGGGCTACGAGCAGTACTTC. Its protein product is CASSRKQGYEQYF.